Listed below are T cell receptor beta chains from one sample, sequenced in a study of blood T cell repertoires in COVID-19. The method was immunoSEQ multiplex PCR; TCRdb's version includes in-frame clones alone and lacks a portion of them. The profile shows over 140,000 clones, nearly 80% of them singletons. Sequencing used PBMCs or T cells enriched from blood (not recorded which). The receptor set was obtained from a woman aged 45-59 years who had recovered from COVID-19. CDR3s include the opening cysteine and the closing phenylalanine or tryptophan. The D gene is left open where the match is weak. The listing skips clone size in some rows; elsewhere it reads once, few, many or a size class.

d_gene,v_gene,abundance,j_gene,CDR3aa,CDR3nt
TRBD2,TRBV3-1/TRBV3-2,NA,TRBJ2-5,CASSQGASGGAETQYF,TGTGCCAGCAGCCAAGGGGCTAGCGGGGGGGCCGAGACCCAGTACTTC
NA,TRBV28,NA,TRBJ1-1,CASSGGDPEAFF,TGTGCCAGCAGCGGGGGGGACCCTGAAGCTTTCTTT
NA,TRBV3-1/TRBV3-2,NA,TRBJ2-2,CASSQGTHTGELFF,TGTGCCAGCAGCCAGGGCACCCACACCGGGGAGCTGTTTTTT
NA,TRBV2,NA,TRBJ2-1,CASSVTQYNEQFF,TGTGCCAGCAGTGTCACCCAGTACAATGAGCAGTTCTTC
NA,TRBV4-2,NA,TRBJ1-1,CASSPKDRRNTEAFF,TGTGCCAGCAGCCCGAAAGACAGGAGGAACACTGAAGCTTTCTTT
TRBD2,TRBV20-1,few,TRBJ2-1,CSASSSGGAGEQFF,TGCAGTGCTAGTAGTAGCGGGGGGGCAGGAGAGCAGTTCTTC
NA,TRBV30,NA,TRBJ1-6,CALGSSYNSPLHF,TGTGCCTTGGGCAGCTCCTATAATTCACCCCTCCACTTT
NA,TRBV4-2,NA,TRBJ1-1,CASSQDLTGPNTEAFF,TGTGCCAGCAGCCAAGATCTTACAGGACCGAACACTGAAGCTTTCTTT
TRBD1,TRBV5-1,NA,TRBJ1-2,CASSPTNRGRGYTF,TGCGCCAGCAGCCCTACTAACAGGGGCCGGGGCTACACCTTC
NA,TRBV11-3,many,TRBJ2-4,CASSYNTVNKNIQYF,TGTGCCAGCAGCTACAATACAGTAAACAAAAACATTCAGTACTTC
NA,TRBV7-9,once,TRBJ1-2,CASSPRQNYGYTF,TGTGCCAGCAGCCCTCGACAGAACTATGGCTACACCTTC
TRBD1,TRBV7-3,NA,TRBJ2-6,CASSLGQGASGGANVLTF,TGTGCCAGCAGCTTAGGGCAGGGGGCCTCGGGGGGGGCCAACGTCCTGACTTTC
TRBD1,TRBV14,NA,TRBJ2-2,CASSQQGATGELFF,TGTGCCAGCAGCCAACAGGGGGCCACCGGGGAGCTGTTTTTT
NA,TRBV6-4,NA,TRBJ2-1,CASITEHNEQFF,TGTGCCAGCATAACTGAACACAATGAGCAGTTCTTC
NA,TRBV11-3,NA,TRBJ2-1,CASSLDSVSYNEQFF,TGTGCCAGCAGCCTGGACAGCGTCTCCTACAATGAGCAGTTCTTC
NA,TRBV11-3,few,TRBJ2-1,CASSPEGFRNEQFF,TGTGCCAGCAGCCCGGAGGGCTTTAGGAATGAGCAGTTCTTC
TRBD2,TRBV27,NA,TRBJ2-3,CASSQLAGDTDTQYF,TGTGCCAGCAGCCAACTCGCGGGGGACACAGATACGCAGTATTTT
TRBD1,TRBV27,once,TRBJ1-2,CASSPGTGYGYTF,TGTGCCAGCAGTCCCGGGACAGGGTATGGCTACACCTTC
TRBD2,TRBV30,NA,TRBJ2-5,CAQRTSGGIETQYF,TGTGCCCAACGGACTAGCGGGGGCATAGAGACCCAGTACTTC
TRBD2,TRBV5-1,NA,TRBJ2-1,CASSLLAGGGNEQFF,TGCGCCAGCAGCCTACTAGCGGGAGGGGGGAATGAGCAGTTCTTC
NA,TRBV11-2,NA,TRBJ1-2,CASSRQIYGYTF,TGTGCCAGCAGTCGACAGATCTATGGCTACACCTTC
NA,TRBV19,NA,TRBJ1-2,CASSQTGTNYGYTF,TGTGCCAGTAGTCAGACCGGGACTAACTATGGCTACACCTTC
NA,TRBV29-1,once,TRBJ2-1,CSVEGRVTSYNEQFF,TGCAGCGTTGAGGGCAGGGTCACGTCCTACAATGAGCAGTTCTTC
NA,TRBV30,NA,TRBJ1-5,CAWSVEGNQPQHF,TGTGCCTGGAGTGTGGAGGGGAATCAGCCCCAGCATTTT
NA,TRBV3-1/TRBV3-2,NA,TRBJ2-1,CASSLRNFRDNEQFF,TGTGCCAGCAGCCTCCGAAATTTCAGGGACAATGAGCAGTTCTTC
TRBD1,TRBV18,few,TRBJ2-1,CASSPPTGGAYNEQFF,TGTGCCAGCTCACCTCCGACAGGGGGCGCCTACAATGAGCAGTTCTTC
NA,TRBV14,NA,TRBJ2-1,CASSPGGRGNEQFF,TGTGCCAGCAGCCCTGGCGGTCGCGGCAATGAGCAGTTCTTC
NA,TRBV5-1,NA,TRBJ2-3,CASSFQGNTDTQYF,TGCGCCAGCAGCTTTCAGGGTAACACAGATACGCAGTATTTT
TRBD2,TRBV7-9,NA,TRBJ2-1,CASSLFSGPYNEQFF,TGTGCCAGCAGCTTATTTAGCGGGCCCTACAATGAGCAGTTCTTC
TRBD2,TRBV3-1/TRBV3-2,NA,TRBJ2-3,CASSQAAWGGRDTQYF,TGTGCCAGCAGCCAAGCCGCATGGGGGGGACGGGATACGCAGTATTTT
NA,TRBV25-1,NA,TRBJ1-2,CASSAGRANYGYTF,TGTGCCAGCAGCGCCGGTAGAGCTAACTATGGCTACACCTTC
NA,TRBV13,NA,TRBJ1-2,CASRPRSEDHYGYTF,TGTGCCAGCAGGCCACGGTCGGAGGACCACTATGGCTACACCTTC
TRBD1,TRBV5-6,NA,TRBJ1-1,CASGPQGAGTEAFF,TGTGCCAGCGGCCCCCAGGGGGCAGGGACTGAAGCTTTCTTT
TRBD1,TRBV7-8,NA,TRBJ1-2,CASSAWDRDDDGYTF,TGTGCCAGCAGCGCCTGGGACAGGGACGATGATGGCTACACCTTC
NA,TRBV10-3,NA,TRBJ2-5,CAISEGPSQETQYF,TGTGCCATCAGTGAGGGGCCGAGCCAAGAGACCCAGTACTTC
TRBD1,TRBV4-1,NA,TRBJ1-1,CASSHLDRVNTEAFF,TGCGCCAGCAGCCACTTGGACAGGGTGAACACTGAAGCTTTCTTT
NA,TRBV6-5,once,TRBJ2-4,CASSFDGGYKNIQYF,TGTGCCAGCAGTTTTGACGGAGGATACAAAAACATTCAGTACTTC
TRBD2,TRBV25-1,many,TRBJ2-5,CASSDPGTSGETQYF,TGTGCCAGCAGTGATCCCGGGACTAGCGGGGAGACCCAGTACTTC
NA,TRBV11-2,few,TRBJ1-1,CASSSRDFENTEAFF,TGTGCCAGCAGCTCCCGAGACTTCGAGAACACTGAAGCTTTCTTT
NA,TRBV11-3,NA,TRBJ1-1,CASSSGLRTEAFF,TGTGCCAGCAGCTCAGGGTTGCGCACTGAAGCTTTCTTT
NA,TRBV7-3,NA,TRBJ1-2,CASSHGGAEGYTF,TGTGCCAGCAGCCACGGAGGGGCGGAAGGCTACACCTTC
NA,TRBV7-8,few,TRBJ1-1,CASSGGGTTEAFF,TGTGCCAGCAGCGGCGGAGGGACCACTGAAGCTTTCTTT
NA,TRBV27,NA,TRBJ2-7,CASSSRVSRVRSYEQYF,TGTGCCAGCAGTTCCCGGGTGAGCAGGGTTCGGTCCTACGAGCAGTACTTC
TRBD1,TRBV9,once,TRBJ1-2,CASSVETRQGYYGYTF,TGTGCCAGCAGCGTAGAAACGAGACAGGGATACTATGGCTACACCTTC
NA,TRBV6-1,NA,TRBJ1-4,CASSEGVQRLATNEKLFF,TGTGCCAGCAGTGAAGGGGTCCAGCGACTCGCAACTAATGAAAAACTGTTTTTT
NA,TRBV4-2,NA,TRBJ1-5,CASSEAQPGQPQHF,TGTGCCAGCAGCGAAGCCCAGCCGGGGCAGCCCCAGCATTTT
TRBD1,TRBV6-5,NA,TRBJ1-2,CASRSIRDRFYGYTF,TGTGCCAGCAGGTCGATCCGGGACAGGTTTTATGGCTACACCTTC
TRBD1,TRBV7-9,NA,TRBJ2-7,CASSPLRGQGMAEQYF,TGTGCCAGCAGCCCCCTCCGGGGACAGGGGATGGCCGAGCAGTACTTC
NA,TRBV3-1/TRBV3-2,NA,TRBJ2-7,CASSQRDLQYF,TGTGCCAGCAGCCAAAGGGACTTACAGTACTTC
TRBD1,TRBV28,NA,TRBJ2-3,CASSSPGQHTDTQYF,TGTGCCAGCAGTTCACCGGGACAGCACACAGATACGCAGTATTTT